The text below deals with one TCR beta chain. The data stem from a study of cytomegalovirus exposure and HLA in healthy donors. The primer mix had 60 Vbeta and 13 Jbeta primers. TCRdb's table, derived via immunoSEQ multiplex PCR, lists solely in-frame clones and lacks some. This sample has around 150,000 clones, with around 76% found just once. Germline CDR1 and CDR2: SQVTM and ANQGSEA. The CDR3 consists of 14 residues. V shed 6 bases and J 6 bases; nucleotides not matched to a gene: 9. The sample comprised PBMCs. This chain links TRBV29-1 with TRBJ2-1, with 9 bases matching TRBD2. The receptor was derived from a man in his 60s in good health and CMV-seronegative. The CDR3 here is CSVQAGGRANEQFF. The CDR3 DNA sequence: TGCAGCGTACAAGCGGGGGGCCGCGCCAATGAGCAGTTCTTC.